This TCR beta chain was sequenced during a study of cytomegalovirus exposure and HLA in healthy donors (dated by TCRdb to 2017 to 2019). Study-level background: According to a later analysis, one platform produced both the 110 or so validation repertoires and the 730 or so repertoires of the first cohort. The aim of the study was to test whether cataloging public T cell receptors could identify signatures of past pathogen exposure. The study combined high-throughput TCR immunosequencing, statistical association of individual TCRs with disease status, and machine learning to predict cytomegalovirus infection status. A separate validation cohort of roughly 130 different subjects was used in addition to the roughly 620-subject first cohort.

The CDR3 numbers 15 residues from cysteine through phenylalanine. Only the CDR3 region is kept as DNA, spanning 45 bases read in frame from base 1. Compared with germline, V lacks 2 bases and J lacks 7 bases; bases without a gene match: 6. The germline V gene (reference sequence) yields MNHNY for CDR1 and SVGAGI for CDR2. Separate from the approximately 670-subject first cohort, the validation cohort of over 90 subjects was the group to which the donors belonged. General conclusions and limits of the study: In vitro tests confirmed that a few of the cytomegalovirus-associated TCR beta chains recognize cytomegalovirus antigens. The authors suggested that the approach could potentially be extended to other disease states and immunological phenotypes. Subsequent analysis determined that TCRs grouped into clusters in the first cohort also showed a tendency toward co-occurrence across the roughly 120 validation repertoires, and about 93% of cluster scores exceeded 0. Cytomegalovirus status was reported to be diagnosed by the classifier with high specificity and sensitivity in both the original and validation cohorts. Most TCR sequences were observed very rarely across donors, whereas some public TCRs were present in many individuals. A later analysis had no HLA typing for the validation cohort, so co-occurrence there was scored across all 120 or so repertoires. In the study, approximately 150 TCR beta chains were listed as associated with cytomegalovirus.

With respect to this clone: There is no known antigen for this receptor. Per-base quality was not reported, and no clone a single base away is much larger than it.

To prepare the library, the immunoSEQ multiplex PCR assay was applied. The authors processed their data as follows. A statistical classification framework was built to diagnose cytomegalovirus status from the catalog of TCR beta chain sequences. TCRdb limited this immuneACCESS table to in-frame rearrangements with V and J called. A share of clones is missing; checked studies link under half to unresolved V genes, and the rest is unexplained. V and J calls and clone size are given by that table; D and trimming were obtained from the DNA. This sample lists 150,000 or so clones; around four fifths were detected once. Jointly, the top ten make up 2% to 2.5% of the sample.

This receptor chain uses TRBV6-6 and TRBJ1-4; 8 nucleotides in the junction match TRBD1. Sequencing was performed on PBMCs. The sequence was collected from a man aged 30 to 39 in good health and CMV-seropositive. Here the CDR3 is given as CASSYAQGALEKLFF. The DNA sequence is given as TGTGCCAGCAGTTACGCGCAGGGGGCCCTTGAAAAACTGTTTTTT.